These 17 T cell receptor beta chains were sequenced from one sample in a study of T cell responses to AZD1222 COVID-19 vaccine. TCRdb keeps only in-frame clones here, not all; method: immunoSEQ multiplex PCR. The table lists almost 95,000 clones, 85% of them singletons. Material: peripheral blood, obtained 28 days after the second AZD1222 dose. These TCRs come from an adult who received the AZD1222 COVID-19 vaccine.

The chain has TRBV7-2 and TRBJ1-2, with 7 positions matching TRBD1. Trimming cost V 0 bases and J 3 bases; bases outside gene matches: 1. Looked up from germline, CDR1 is SGHTA and CDR2 is FQGNSA. This CDR3 spans 14 amino acids. CDR3 amino acids: CASSLAGGDYGYTF. The CDR3 nucleotides are TGTGCCAGCAGCTTAGCAGGGGGCGACTATGGCTACACCTTC.

This chain uses TRBV12-5 with TRBJ1-1; 8 nucleotides agree with TRBD1. The CDR3 sequence is 16 residues long. V dropped 3 bases and J dropped 0; count of bases not matched to a gene: 6. The germline V gene encodes CDR1 LGHNT and CDR2 FRNRAP. The CDR3 loop reads CASGFPRTGLNTEAFF. CDR3 in DNA: TGTGCTAGTGGTTTTCCAAGGACAGGGTTGAACACTGAAGCTTTCTTT.

V and J are TRBV28 and TRBJ1-2; no reliable D call. V lost 7 bases, J lost 7 bases, and 13 bases lay in between. The CDR3 sequence is 12 residues long. CDR1 is MDHEN and CDR2 is SYDVKM in the germline V gene. The CDR3 nucleotides are TGTGCCAGCACTGCGGAGCTCGGTGGCTACACCTTC. Protein: CASTAELGGYTF.

CDR3 DNA: TGCGCCAGCAGCTTGATTGCGGGAGTCTCCTACAATGAGCAGTTCTTC. Its translation is CASSLIAGVSYNEQFF. The chain couples TRBV5-1 to TRBJ2-1; 7 bases are shared with TRBD2. The junction had 4 bases not matched to a gene; V was cut back by 1 base and J by 0 bases. CDR1 SGHRS and CDR2 YFSETQ come from the germline V gene. This CDR3 is 16 amino acids long. The variable domain in full, with the rest retrieved from reference TRBV5-1 and TRBJ2-1, is KAGVTQTPRYLIKTRGQQVTLSCSPISGHRSVSWYQQTPGQGLQFLFEYFSETQRNKGNFPGRFSGRQFSNSRSEMNVSTLELGDSALYLCASSLIAGVSYNEQFFGPGTRLTVL.

This clone has only one observation. The chain's CDR3 is CASSLLGVSSYNEQFF. The CDR3, as DNA: TGTGCCAGCAGTTTACTAGGGGTAAGCTCCTACAATGAGCAGTTCTTC. This chain uses TRBV6-5 with TRBJ2-1, with D perhaps assigned TRBD1 or TRBD2 (5 bases each). The V end was cut by 4 bases, the J end by 0 bases, with 13 bases between. The CDR3 has 16 residues. Germline V gene lookup returns CDR1 MNHEY and CDR2 SVGAGI.

The rearrangement uses TRBV5-1 and TRBJ2-1; maybe TRBD2 (5 bases). The length of the CDR3 is 16 residues. Trimming removed 7 bases at V and 6 bases at J, with 23 bases between. CDR1 and CDR2 (germline): SGHRS, YFSETQ. For the CDR3, the DNA is TGCGCCAGCGGAATGACCCGGGGTAGAGGGTTCAATGAGCAGTTCTTC. It encodes CASGMTRGRGFNEQFF. The full variable domain, its missing parts supplied by reference TRBV5-1 and TRBJ2-1, is KAGVTQTPRYLIKTRGQQVTLSCSPISGHRSVSWYQQTPGQGLQFLFEYFSETQRNKGNFPGRFSGRQFSNSRSEMNVSTLELGDSALYLCASGMTRGRGFNEQFFGPGTRLTVL.

The V and J genes are TRBV7-2 and TRBJ2-7; D unclear. The CDR3 extends over 11 amino acids. The V end lost 5 bases, the J end lost 3 bases, and 5 bases lay between the germline ends. In germline, CDR1 is SGHTA, CDR2 FQGNSA. The CDR3 nucleotides read TGTGCCAGCAGCCTTATCTACGAGCAGTACTTC. This sequence encodes CASSLIYEQYF.

The chain employs TRBV27 and TRBJ2-7, with unresolved D. This CDR3 is 14 amino acids long. Between the trimmed V and J ends, which lost 3 bases and 2 bases, there was a span of 11 bases. Looked up from germline, CDR1 is MNHEY and CDR2 is SMNVEV (reference sequence). In DNA, the CDR3 is TGTGCCAGCAGTTTGTTTTACTCCCCCTACGAGCAGTACTTC. Its protein is CASSLFYSPYEQYF.

The chain carries TRBV28 and TRBJ2-7; D ambiguous. This CDR3 has 14 residues. V dropped 3 bases and J dropped 2 bases, with 11 bases sitting between them. Germline CDR1 reads MDHEN; CDR2 reads SYDVKM. This CDR3 reads CASSFARKPYEQYF. CDR3 in DNA: TGTGCCAGCAGTTTCGCCAGAAAACCCTACGAGCAGTACTTC.

The V and J genes are TRBV2 and TRBJ2-7; TRBD2 agrees at 7 bases. Trimming cost V 1 base and J 8 bases; bases outside gene matches: 8. CDR3 length equals 14 residues. In germline, CDR1 is SNHLY, CDR2 FYNNEI. The CDR3, as DNA: TGTGCCAGCAGTGAAGGCGGGGGACCTGAGAAGCAGTACTTC. Translating gives CASSEGGGPEKQYF.

The genes are TRBV28 and TRBJ1-5, with 9 bases lining up with TRBD1. The CDR3 contains 16 residues. The V segment lost 5 bases and the J segment 7 bases; nucleotides outside the gene matches: 12. CDR1 and CDR2 from the germline V gene are MDHEN and SYDVKM. CDR3 DNA sequence: TGTGCCAGCAGTGCAGACGACAGGGGGTATCGGCAGCCCCAGCATTTT. Amino acids: CASSADDRGYRQPQHF.

The chain has TRBV6-5 and TRBJ2-1; tentatively, D is TRBD2 (7 bases). There are 15 residues in the CDR3. The germline gives CDR1 MNHEY, CDR2 SVGAGI. Deletions cut 6 bases from V and 7 bases from J, with 19 bases between. The CDR3 coding sequence is TGTGCCAGCAGCCTTCCAGACGGGGGGCCTAATGAGCAGTTCTTC. Encoded protein: CASSLPDGGPNEQFF.

The chain recombines TRBV9 with TRBJ1-1; D gene unclear. This CDR3 has 17 residues. Germline CDR1 and CDR2: SGDLS and YYNGEE. The V end was cut by 3 bases, the J end by 0 bases, with 18 bases between. Written as DNA, the CDR3 is TGTGCCAGCAGCGCGGGAGGTCCCGCGAAGATGAACACTGAAGCTTTCTTT. This codes for CASSAGGPAKMNTEAFF.

The chain has TRBV18 and TRBJ1-4; 9 bases agree with TRBD1. V trimming: 4 bases; J trimming: 6 bases; junction bases outside the gene matches: 6. Germline lookup yields CDR1 KGHSH and CDR2 LQKENI. The CDR3 extends over 15 amino acids. CDR3 sequence reads: CASSLQQGADEKLFF. The CDR3 coding sequence is TGTGCCAGCTCACTCCAACAGGGGGCGGATGAAAAACTGTTTTTT.

This clone was seen only a few times. J is TRBJ2-1 and V is TRBV7-2; D gene uncertain. With 3 bases removed from V and 0 bases from J, the gap between germline ends came to 9 bases. CDR1 and CDR2 from the germline V gene are SGHTA and FQGNSA. This CDR3 has 15 residues. The CDR3: CASSLEGNSYNEQFF. CDR3 sequence (DNA): TGTGCCAGCAGCTTGGAAGGGAACTCCTACAATGAGCAGTTCTTC.

The DNA of the CDR3 is TGCGGGTACAGGGGAGGGACTGAAGCTTTCTTT. Translated, it gives CGYRGGTEAFF. The rearrangement links TRBV20-1 to TRBJ1-1, with 7 bases matching TRBD1. Germline assignment: CDR1 DFQATT and CDR2 SNEGSKA (reference sequence). The CDR3 is 11 amino acids.

This clone was counted a single time. The rearrangement uses TRBV4-3 and TRBJ1-2; D is unclear. The CDR3 length is 15 residues. Per the germline V gene, CDR1 is LGHNA and CDR2 is YSLEER. The V and J ends lost 1 base and 0 bases respectively, with 9 bases between them. For the CDR3, the DNA is TGCGCCAGCAGCCAAGTTGGTAGTACTAACTATGGCTACACCTTC. It is translated as CASSQVGSTNYGYTF.